This T cell receptor (beta chain) originates from a study of OX40 agonist ivuxolimab in advanced cancers. Some clones are missing from TCRdb's copy, which holds only in-frame ones; the method was immunoSEQ multiplex PCR. The sample includes around 110,000 clones, roughly 90% of them seen just once. V lost 1 base and J lost 2; bases outside the gene matches: 3. Germline V gene sequence: CDR1 MNHEY, CDR2 SMNVEV (reference sequence). The length of the CDR3 is 15 residues. Notes on this clone: Antigen specificity is unknown.

General study points: Circulating CD4+ and CD8+ T cells showed clonal expansion by week 6 at 0.1 to 3.0 mg/kg. CD4+ T cells averaged fewer expanded clones than CD8+ T cells.

The chain carries TRBV27 and TRBJ2-7, with TRBD2 matching 9 bases. Here the sequenced sample was CD4+ or CD8+ T cells sorted from blood, taken in a trial of the OX40 agonist ivuxolimab. The receptor was derived from an adult with an advanced solid tumor such as melanoma, head and neck, liver or kidney cancer. The CDR3 sequence: CASSLLAGGPYEQYF. CDR3 nucleotide sequence: TGTGCCAGCAGTTTATTGGCGGGAGGGCCCTACGAGCAGTACTTC.